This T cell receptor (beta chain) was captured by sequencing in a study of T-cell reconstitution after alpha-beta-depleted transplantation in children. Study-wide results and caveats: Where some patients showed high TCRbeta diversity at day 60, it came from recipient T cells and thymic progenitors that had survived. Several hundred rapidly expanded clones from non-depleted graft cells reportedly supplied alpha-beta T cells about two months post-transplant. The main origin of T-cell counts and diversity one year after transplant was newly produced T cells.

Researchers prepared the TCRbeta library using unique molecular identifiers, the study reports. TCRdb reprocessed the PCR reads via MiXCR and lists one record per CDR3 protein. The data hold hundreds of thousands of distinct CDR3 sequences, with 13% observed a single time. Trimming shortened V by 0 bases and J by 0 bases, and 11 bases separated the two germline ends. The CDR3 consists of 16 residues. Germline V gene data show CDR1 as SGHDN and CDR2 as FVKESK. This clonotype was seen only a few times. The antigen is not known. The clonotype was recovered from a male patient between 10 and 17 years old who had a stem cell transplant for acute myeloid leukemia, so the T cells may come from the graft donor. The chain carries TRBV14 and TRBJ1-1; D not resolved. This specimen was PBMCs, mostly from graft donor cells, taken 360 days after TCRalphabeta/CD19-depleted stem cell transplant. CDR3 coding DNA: TGTGCCAGCAGCCAAGATCTGCCCTTCATGAACACTGAAGCTTTCTTT. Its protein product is CASSQDLPFMNTEAFF.